This TCR beta chain was obtained from a study of vaccination effects on CD4 cells after COVID-19. Prior to sequencing, the ViraFEST assay stimulated PBMC with viral peptide pools, which expanded the antigen-specific CD4+ T cells. With around ten days of culture completed, CD4+ T cells were isolated. PCR confirmed that the person was infected with SARS-CoV-2 between March and December 2020. Half-medium changes using IL-2 medium occurred on days 3 and 7. A note on this clone: Its antigen is still unknown.

General study findings and limits: Infection-derived and vaccine-derived clones contracted markedly late after vaccination.

This table comes from immunoSEQ multiplex PCR, and its TCRdb copy is limited to in-frame clones, with some not included. Among roughly 54,000 clones listed, 65% to 80% were seen once. The CDR3 totals 21 residues. The V segment lost 0 bases and the J segment 0 bases; nucleotides outside the gene matches: 13. Germline V gene lookup returns CDR1 MNHEY and CDR2 SVGEGT. The sequencing here drew on CD4+ T cells from PBMCs cultured with HIV peptides, taken before COVID-19 vaccination. Subset described: HIV-1 Nef peptide pool negative control/reference culture. The TCR originated in a human donor who had a prior SARS-CoV-2 infection. V and J are TRBV6-2 or TRBV6-3 and TRBJ1-6; the match to TRBD1 covers 8 bases. CDR3 amino acids: CASSYSSDRQGMSSYNSPLHF. The CDR3 DNA follows: TGTGCCAGCAGTTACTCGTCAGACCGACAGGGGATGAGCTCCTATAATTCACCCCTCCACTTT.